The rows below give T cell receptor beta chains drawn from one sample of a study of CD8+ T cells in alopecia areata. Profiled with immunoSEQ multiplex PCR; TCRdb holds only in-frame clones, not every one. The sample lists 100,000 to 120,000 clones, approximately 60% occurring once. Sequencing used CD8+ T cells sorted from blood. These receptors were collected from a human donor in good health. Each CDR3 is given with its conserved first and last residue. The D gene is left open where the match is weak. Rows may omit the clone size; those that give it use once, few, many or a size class.

V	J	D	size	DNA	CDR3
TRBV4-1	TRBJ2-1	TRBD2	.	TGCGCCAGCAGCCAAGTCGGCGGGGGGGCTTATGGGTACAATGAGCAGTTCTTC	CASSQVGGGAYGYNEQFF
TRBV15	TRBJ2-3	.	.	TGTGCCACCAGCTCCAGTTTAATTAGGGGGGCTAGCACAGATACGCAGTATTTT	CATSSSLIRGASTDTQYF
TRBV6-1	TRBJ2-7	.	.	TGTGCCAGCAGTGAAGTCCAGGGGGGAGAGCAGTACTTC	CASSEVQGGEQYF
TRBV2	TRBJ2-7	TRBD1	.	TGTGCCAGCATGGGACAGGGCTACGAGCAGTACTTC	CASMGQGYEQYF
TRBV21-1	TRBJ1-2	.	once	TGTGCCAGCAGCAAAATCAGGACACCGCATCAAGCTCCTAACTATGGCTACACCTTC	CASSKIRTPHQAPNYGYTF
TRBV30	TRBJ1-6	.	.	TGTGCCTGTCAGTATAATTCACCCCTCCACTTT	CACQYNSPLHF
TRBV9	TRBJ1-6	TRBD1	once	TGTGCCAGCAGCGTAGAGGGACAGAATTCACCCCTCCACTTT	CASSVEGQNSPLHF
TRBV28	TRBJ2-2	.	few	TGTGCCAGCAGTTTATCCGGGATCACCGGGGAGCTGTTTTTT	CASSLSGITGELFF
TRBV29-1	TRBJ1-2	.	.	TGCAGCGCTCAGGACCGAGGAAGTTATGGCTACACCTTC	CSAQDRGSYGYTF
TRBV29-1	TRBJ2-7	.	.	TGCAGCGTTGAAGTACCGCCTTACGAGCAGTACTTC	CSVEVPPYEQYF
TRBV29-1	TRBJ2-1	TRBD2	.	TGCAGCGTTGAGGGGTCGGGGGGTGGCAATGAGCAGTTCTTC	CSVEGSGGGNEQFF
TRBV7-8	TRBJ1-1	.	.	TGTGCCAGCAGCGCTCCACTGAACACTGAAGCTTTCTTT	CASSAPLNTEAFF
TRBV5-1	TRBJ2-2	TRBD2	.	TGCGCCAGCAGCTCGGAACCCTTAGCGGGGGACACCGGGGAGCTGTTTTTT	CASSSEPLAGDTGELFF
TRBV4-1	TRBJ1-5	.	.	TGCGCCAGCAGCCAATCAGGAAATAGCAATCAGCCCCAGCATTTT	CASSQSGNSNQPQHF
TRBV7-9	TRBJ1-5	.	few	TGTGCCAGCACCGAAGAGGGGAACAATCAGCCCCAGCATTTT	CASTEEGNNQPQHF
TRBV9	TRBJ2-2	.	.	TGTGCCAGCAGCGTTTGGGTCCGGGCTGCGAACACCGGGGAGCTGTTTTTT	CASSVWVRAANTGELFF